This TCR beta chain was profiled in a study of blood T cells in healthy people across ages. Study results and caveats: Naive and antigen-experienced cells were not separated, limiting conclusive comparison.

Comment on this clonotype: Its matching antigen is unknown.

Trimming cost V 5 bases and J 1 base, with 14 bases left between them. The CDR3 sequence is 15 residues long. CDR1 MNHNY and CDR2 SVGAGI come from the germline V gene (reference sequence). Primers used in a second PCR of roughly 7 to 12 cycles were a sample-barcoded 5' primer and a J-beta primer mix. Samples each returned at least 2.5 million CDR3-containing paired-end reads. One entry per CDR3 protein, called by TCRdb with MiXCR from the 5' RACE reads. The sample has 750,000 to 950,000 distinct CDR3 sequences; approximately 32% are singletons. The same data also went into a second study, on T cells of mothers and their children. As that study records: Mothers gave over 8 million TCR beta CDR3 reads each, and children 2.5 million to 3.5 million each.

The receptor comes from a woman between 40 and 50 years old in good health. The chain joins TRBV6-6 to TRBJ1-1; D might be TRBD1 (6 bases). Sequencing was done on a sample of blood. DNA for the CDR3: TGTGCCAGCAGTCCGCCTCGGGACAAGAACACTGAAGCTTTCTTT. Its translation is CASSPPRDKNTEAFF.